What follows are 28 T cell receptor beta chains derived from one specimen sequenced in a study of blood T cell repertoires in COVID-19. Clones were read by immunoSEQ multiplex PCR, and TCRdb kept only the in-frame ones, dropping some. This sample has approximately 490,000 clones, with about 85% found just once. The sequenced sample consisted of PBMCs or T cells enriched from blood (not recorded which). These receptors all come from a young woman who had recovered from COVID-19.

The chain uses TRBV4-1 and TRBJ1-4, with a tentative D call TRBD1 (5 bases). Germline-derived CDR1 and CDR2 are MGHRA and YSYEKL. V lost 1 base and J 6 bases, leaving 15 bases between the germline ends. CDR3 size: 16 residues. Here the CDR3 reads CASSQVVGQGYEKLFF. CDR3 DNA: TGCGCCAGCAGCCAAGTCGTCGGCCAGGGATATGAAAAACTGTTTTTT.

The gene calls are TRBV12-5 and TRBJ2-1; 7 nucleotides agree with TRBD1. CDR3 length: 15 residues. Trimming cost V 5 bases and J 6 bases; bases outside gene matches: 10. In germline, CDR1 is LGHNT, CDR2 FRNRAP. The CDR3 region has the DNA TGTGCTAGTGGTGAATGGGACAGTAGCCCCAATGAGCAGTTCTTC. It specifies CASGEWDSSPNEQFF.

The chain uses TRBV28 and TRBJ1-2; 10 bases are shared with TRBD1. The CDR3 loop spans 16 amino acids. V was clipped by 4 bases and J by 4 bases; unmatched bases: 9. Germline V gene sequence: CDR1 MDHEN, CDR2 SYDVKM. The CDR3: CASSSVPGQGSYGYTF. The DNA of the CDR3 is TGTGCCAGCAGTTCTGTCCCGGGACAGGGGTCCTATGGCTACACCTTC.

V and J are TRBV5-1 and TRBJ2-6, with unresolved D. The CDR3 consists of 14 residues. V was clipped by 6 bases and J by 2 bases, with 9 bases between them. Per the germline V gene, CDR1 is SGHRS and CDR2 is YFSETQ. In DNA form, the CDR3 reads TGCGCCAGCAAACTCGAACCTGGGGCCAACGTCCTGACTTTC. Translated: CASKLEPGANVLTF.

This CDR3 reads CASSENNAAAEKLFF. The CDR3 DNA is TGTGCCAGCAGTGAAAATAATGCAGCGGCGGAAAAACTGTTTTTT. The genes are TRBV6-1 and TRBJ1-4; D is uncertain. The CDR3 is 15 amino acids. Germline V gene sequence: CDR1 MNHNS, CDR2 SASEGT. Trimming removed 2 bases from V and 8 bases from J, with 15 bases in between.

CDR3 DNA: TGTGCCAGTAAGGAGGGTGGTGGAAACACCATATATTTT. Its translation is CASKEGGGNTIYF. This chain uses TRBV6-5 with TRBJ1-3; D is uncertain. The germline V gene encodes CDR1 MNHEY and CDR2 SVGAGI. V was cut by 9 bases and J by 3 bases, with 12 bases left in between. This CDR3 is built from 13 residues.

This chain joins TRBV30 and TRBJ1-1; D is unclear. The V end was cut by 2 bases, the J end by 3 bases, with 10 bases between. CDR1 and CDR2 (germline): GTSNPN, SVGIG (reference sequence). The CDR3 spans 13 residues. The CDR3 is CAWSIRGDTEAFF. The CDR3 DNA sequence: TGTGCCTGGAGTATCCGCGGGGACACTGAAGCTTTCTTT.

The chain recombines TRBV3-1 (or the pseudogene TRBV3-2) with TRBJ1-2; no definite D call. The CDR3 is made up of 13 amino acids. Trimming removed 4 bases from V and 7 bases from J, with 13 bases in between. Per germline, CDR1 LGHDT and CDR2 YNNKEL (reference sequence). The DNA of the CDR3 is TGTGCCAGCAGCCTGGTTGGGGAGGTTGGCTACACCTTC. It encodes CASSLVGEVGYTF.

The chain is built from TRBV4-1 and TRBJ2-1, with D uncertain. The CDR3 totals 15 residues. V gave up 4 bases and J gave up 0 bases, with 10 bases separating them. The germline V gene encodes CDR1 MGHRA and CDR2 YSYEKL. The CDR3 sequence: CASSPLRPSYNEQFF. CDR3 coding DNA: TGCGCCAGCAGCCCCTTGAGGCCCTCCTACAATGAGCAGTTCTTC.

V and J are TRBV28 and TRBJ2-7; D may be TRBD1 (6 bases). Trimming took 7 bases from V and 5 from J, leaving 15 bases between them. There are 13 residues in the CDR3. CDR1 is MDHEN, CDR2 SYDVKM, per germline. CDR3 nucleotides: TGTGCCAGCAACCTCGACAGGCACAACGAGCAGTACTTC. As protein: CASNLDRHNEQYF. The complete variable domain, with remaining parts taken from reference TRBV28 and TRBJ2-7, reads DVKVTQSSRYLVKRTGEKVFLECVQDMDHENMFWYRQDPGLGLRLIYFSYDVKMKEKGDIPEGYSVSREKKERFSLILESASTNQTSMYLCASNLDRHNEQYFGPGTRLTVT.

The chain has TRBV20-1 and TRBJ1-1; D gene ambiguous. The CDR3 spans 10 residues. Germline values: CDR1 DFQATT, CDR2 SNEGSKA (reference sequence). V lost 3 bases and J 6 bases, leaving 5 bases between the germline ends. CDR3 region: CSASRAEAFF. The CDR3 DNA reads TGCAGTGCTAGTCGTGCTGAAGCTTTCTTT.

The chain joins TRBV27 to TRBJ1-6; 9 bases match TRBD1. Germline CDR1 MNHEY, CDR2 SMNVEV (reference sequence). The CDR3 runs to 18 residues. V lost 4 bases to trimming and J lost 0 bases; unmatched junction nucleotides: 7. Written as DNA, the CDR3 is TGTGCCAGCAGTTCGCGGACAGGGGCGAGCTCCTATAATTCACCCCTCCACTTT. Translation: CASSSRTGASSYNSPLHF.

This chain uses TRBV6-5 with TRBJ1-1, with D tentatively TRBD1 (5 bases). This CDR3 spans 13 amino acids. Trimming shortened V by 6 bases and J by 4 bases, and 12 bases separated the two germline ends. In germline, CDR1 is MNHEY, CDR2 SVGAGI. CDR3 loop: CASSQQAATEAFF. The DNA for the CDR3 is TGTGCCAGCAGCCAACAGGCGGCCACTGAAGCTTTCTTT.

This sequence joins TRBV5-1 and TRBJ1-2; 10 positions match TRBD1. The CDR3 runs 15 residues. V was clipped by 4 bases and J by 4 bases; unmatched bases: 7. The germline CDR1 and CDR2 sequences are SGHRS and YFSETQ. Here the CDR3 DNA reads TGCGCCAGCAGCCTCCGACAGGGGGCGATCTATGGCTACACCTTC. Residues: CASSLRQGAIYGYTF.

This clone appeared once. J is TRBJ1-2 and V is TRBV6-5, with TRBD1 matching 7 bases. From germline, CDR1 is MNHEY and CDR2 SVGAGI. Losses at the gene ends were 6 bases for V and 4 bases for J; bases not matched to a gene: 11. The CDR3 runs 15 residues. This CDR3 reads CASSSLQGQFYGYTF. CDR3 nucleotide sequence: TGTGCCAGCAGCTCCCTACAGGGGCAGTTCTATGGCTACACCTTC.

The chain recombines TRBV29-1 with TRBJ1-2; perhaps TRBD1 as D (5 bases). The V gene lost 1 base and the J gene lost 2 bases, with 8 bases spanning the gap. The CDR3 length is 13 residues. Germline CDR1 is SQVTM and CDR2 is ANQGSEA. CDR3: CSVEGRGNYGYTF. The CDR3, as DNA: TGCAGCGTTGAAGGAAGGGGCAACTATGGCTACACCTTC.

This chain uses TRBV30 with TRBJ1-5, with no clear D. Trimming removed 2 bases from V and 7 bases from J, with 9 bases in between. Germline values: CDR1 GTSNPN, CDR2 SVGIG (reference sequence). The CDR3 runs 12 residues. This chain's CDR3 is CAWSKSQQPQHF. DNA for the CDR3: TGTGCCTGGAGTAAGAGTCAACAGCCCCAGCATTTT.

The chain combines TRBV5-1 with TRBJ2-2; 7 bases are shared with TRBD2. V lost 1 base to trimming and J lost 4 bases; unmatched junction nucleotides: 7. The CDR3 spans 16 residues. The germline gives CDR1 SGHRS, CDR2 YFSETQ. In nucleotides, the CDR3 is TGCGCCAGCAGCTTGAGTACGGGGGGTTCCACCGGGGAGCTGTTTTTT. It is translated as CASSLSTGGSTGELFF.

V usage is TRBV4-1 and J usage is TRBJ2-5; 12 bases are a match to TRBD1. Losses at the gene ends were 3 bases for V and 4 bases for J; bases not matched to a gene: 6. CDR1 is MGHRA and CDR2 is YSYEKL in the germline V gene. This CDR3 is built from 16 residues. The CDR3 DNA sequence: TGCGCCAGCAGCCAGGGACAGGGGGCCGGCGCAGAGACCCAGTACTTC. Amino acid sequence: CASSQGQGAGAETQYF.

The chain is built from TRBV27 and TRBJ1-2, with no clear D. Germline CDR1 is MNHEY and CDR2 is SMNVEV (reference sequence). CDR3 length: 12 residues. V lost 2 bases and J 5 bases, leaving 6 bases between the germline ends. CDR3 nucleotide sequence: TGTGCCAGCAGTTTAGACGGGTATGGCTACACCTTC. Protein: CASSLDGYGYTF.

The rearrangement joins TRBV4-1 to TRBJ1-4; 8 nucleotides agree with TRBD1. The ends lost 4 bases at V and 4 bases at J; junction bases unmatched: 8. CDR1 is MGHRA, CDR2 YSYEKL, per germline. CDR3 size: 16 residues. As DNA, the CDR3 is TGCGCCAGCAGCCTTTTAGGGGACAGGTTTAATGAAAAACTGTTTTTT. It encodes CASSLLGDRFNEKLFF.

The V gene is TRBV29-1, the J gene TRBJ2-7; 12 bases map to TRBD1. Germline V gene data show CDR1 as SQVTM and CDR2 as ANQGSEA. This CDR3 spans 13 amino acids. The V segment lost 5 bases and the J segment 6 bases; nucleotides outside the gene matches: 5. In DNA, the CDR3 is TGCAGCGTTCTCCCGGGACAGGGGGCCGAGCAGTACTTC. Translation: CSVLPGQGAEQYF.

The chain is built from TRBV7-2 and TRBJ1-5; tentative D call: TRBD1 (6 bases). CDR3 length: 15 amino acids. V lost 2 bases, J lost 7 bases, and 15 bases lay in between. The V gene's germline CDR1 is SGHTA and CDR2 FQGNSA. The CDR3 bases are TGTGCCAGCAGCTTAAGTTGGGGGCTAGGGCAGCCCCAGCATTTT. Amino acid sequence: CASSLSWGLGQPQHF.

In its sample, this clone was seen once. The gene calls are TRBV29-1 and TRBJ1-2; TRBD1 agrees at 7 bases. The CDR3 runs to 12 residues. Germline assignment: CDR1 SQVTM and CDR2 ANQGSEA. V lost 4 bases to trimming and J lost 3 bases; unmatched junction nucleotides: 2. The CDR3 region is CSVGDSYYGYTF. The CDR3 DNA is TGCAGCGTTGGGGACAGCTACTATGGCTACACCTTC.

The J gene is TRBJ1-1, the V gene TRBV30; D might be TRBD1 (5 bases). CDR1 GTSNPN and CDR2 SVGIG come from the germline V gene (reference sequence). The CDR3 contains 13 residues. V dropped 0 bases and J dropped 7 bases, with 12 bases sitting between them. The CDR3 loop is CAWSVNRGNEAFF. The CDR3, as DNA: TGTGCCTGGAGTGTAAATAGGGGAAATGAAGCTTTCTTT.

The chain combines TRBV29-1 with TRBJ2-1, with 9 bases that match TRBD2. V shed 3 bases, J shed 4 bases, and the junction held 19 bases outside the gene matches. Germline lookup yields CDR1 SQVTM and CDR2 ANQGSEA. This CDR3 has 19 amino acids. In nucleotides, the CDR3 is TGCAGCGTTGAGCCCCTAGCGGGGCCTCGACCCCGCATTTACAATGAGCAGTTCTTC. Residues: CSVEPLAGPRPRIYNEQFF.

The V call is TRBV10-1, the J call TRBJ1-1, with D perhaps TRBD1 (5 bases). Germline V CDR1 and CDR2: WNHNN, SYGVQD (reference sequence). CDR3 length: 14 amino acids. V lost 7 bases and J lost 1, with 13 bases in between. The CDR3 loop reads CASTPFTGNTEAFF. CDR3 DNA: TGCGCCAGCACCCCTTTTACAGGGAACACTGAAGCTTTCTTT.

The V gene is TRBV5-1, the J gene TRBJ2-3, with TRBD2 identical over 7 bases. V gave up 0 bases and J gave up 5 bases; unmatched junction bases: 3. Per germline, CDR1 SGHRS and CDR2 YFSETQ. This CDR3 region has 14 residues. CDR3 sequence (DNA): TGCGCCAGCAGCTTGGCGCTAGCGGAAGATACGCAGTATTTT. Its translation: CASSLALAEDTQYF.